This T cell receptor beta chain comes out of a study of blood T cells in healthy people across ages. The CDR3 totals 14 residues. Germline CDR1 is MNHEY and CDR2 is SVGAGI. Alongside a J-beta primer mix, a sample-barcoded 5' primer served in a second PCR lasting about 6 to 12 cycles. TCRdb redid the calling of the 5' RACE reads with MiXCR, one entry per CDR3 protein. The sample records 750,000 or so distinct CDR3 sequences, more than 20% being singletons. This sample was also put to use in a study of T cells of mothers and their children.

This sequence was found in a boy aged 5-17 years in good health. The source material was blood. This chain joins TRBV6-5 and TRBJ2-5, with D possibly being TRBD1 (5 bases). The better agreement between TRBJ2-1 and the DNA end casts doubt on the J call. The CDR3, as DNA: TGTGCCAGCAACCCGCTGCCCTTTAGGGGTGAGCAGTTCTTC. It is translated as CASNPLPFRGEQFF.